Below, 11 T cell receptor beta chains from the same sample are listed, as sequenced in a study of T cell repertoires in cytomegalovirus infection. TCRdb re-called the reads through MiXCR, storing one row per CDR3 protein. The data show about 900,000 distinct CDR3 sequences, around 32% seen once. These receptors have no known antigen. Sequenced material: cultured CD8+ T cells from PBMCs, taken from culture after CMV antigen stimulation. The receptors were gathered from a human donor in good health (CMV status not recorded). Some clones in this sample may be carry-over from other donors' samples.

V and J are TRBV7-2 and TRBJ1-5, with TRBD1 matching over 7 bases. The CDR3 runs 15 residues. V lost 6 bases, J lost 5 bases, and 10 bases stayed unmatched. The germline V gene encodes CDR1 SGHTA and CDR2 FQGNSA. The CDR3 DNA is TGTGCCAGCAGTCCCGACAGGGCCGGGGATCAGCCCCAGCATTTT. Its protein is CASSPDRAGDQPQHF.

The rearrangement joins TRBV2 to TRBJ2-7; D is uncertain. Germline CDR1 SNHLY, CDR2 FYNNEI. Trimming stripped 3 bases from V and 3 bases from J, with 9 bases between. CDR3 length: 13 residues. CDR3 sequence reads: CASSEGRHYEQYV. The DNA of the CDR3 is TGTGCCAGCAGTGAGGGCCGCCACTACGAGCAGTACGTC.

V usage is TRBV28 and J usage is TRBJ2-3; TRBD1 agrees at 11 bases. Germline values: CDR1 MDHEN, CDR2 SYDVKM. The V and J ends lost 5 bases and 3 bases, in that order; junction bases with no gene match: 7. The CDR3 is made up of 16 amino acids. The CDR3 bases are TGTGCCAGCAGTGGACCGGGACAGGGGGAAACAGATACGCAGTATTTT. Translated: CASSGPGQGETDTQYF.

This clonotype turned up a few times. The genes are TRBV5-1 and TRBJ2-5, with a weak D call TRBD2 (6 bases). CDR1 is SGHRS and CDR2 is YFSETQ in the germline V gene. V was shortened by 3 bases and J by 7 bases, with 19 bases between the two germline ends. This CDR3 is 15 amino acids long. CDR3 sequence reads: CASSSTGESSGTQYF. CDR3 DNA: TGCGCCAGCAGCTCTACTGGTGAAAGTAGCGGGACCCAGTACTTC.

The chain joins TRBV5-6 to TRBJ1-5, with D perhaps matching TRBD1 (6 bases). Germline lookup yields CDR1 SGHDT and CDR2 YYEEEE. The V end was cut by 2 bases, the J end by 7 bases, with 13 bases between. The CDR3 spans 14 residues. The CDR3 nucleotides read TGTGCCAGCAGCTTAGGAAAAAGGGGGCAGCCCCAGCATTTT. Translating it yields CASSLGKRGQPQHF.

The V gene is TRBV12-3 or TRBV12-4, the J gene TRBJ1-1; TRBD1 aligns across 7 bases. V dropped 6 bases and J dropped 1; count of bases not matched to a gene: 5. The CDR3 covers 14 residues. In DNA, the CDR3 is TGTGCCAGCAGCCGCCGGGACAGGAACACTGAAGCTTTCTTT. This codes for CASSRRDRNTEAFF.

This chain connects TRBV12-3 or TRBV12-4 to TRBJ2-7, with D perhaps matching TRBD2 (5 bases). V lost 6 bases and J lost 4, with 16 bases in between. The CDR3 consists of 14 residues. CDR3 nucleotides: TGTGCCAGCAGCCCTGAGGGCCCTCCTTACGAGCAGTACGTC. It specifies CASSPEGPPYEQYV.

This clonotype showed up just a few times. This chain joins TRBV7-6 and TRBJ1-5; D perhaps matches TRBD1 (6 bases). Deletions cut 5 bases from V and 5 bases from J, with 19 bases between. Germline-derived CDR1 and CDR2 are SGHVS and FNYEAQ. CDR3 size: 16 residues. This chain's CDR3 is CASSPAGGAEHQPQHF. The CDR3 DNA follows: TGTGCCAGCAGCCCCGCCGGGGGGGCGGAGCATCAGCCCCAGCATTTT. The full variable domain, in which reference TRBV7-6 and TRBJ1-5 provide the parts outside the CDR3, is GAGVSQSPRYKVTKRGQDVALRCDPISGHVSLYWYRQALGQGPEFLTYFNYEAQQDKSGLPNDRFSAERPEGSISTLTIQRTEQRDSAMYRCASSPAGGAEHQPQHFGDGTRLSIL.

This clonotype was observed a handful of times. The chain couples TRBV7-9 to TRBJ1-4; D not resolved. This CDR3 spans 16 amino acids. In germline, CDR1 is SEHNR, CDR2 FQNEAQ (reference sequence). V dropped 5 bases and J dropped 5 bases, with 18 bases sitting between them. The CDR3 is CASSPIMAGKNEKLFF. DNA of the CDR3: TGTGCCAGCAGCCCTATAATGGCCGGGAAAAATGAAAAACTGTTTTTT. Variable domain in full (rest from reference TRBV7-9 and TRBJ1-4): DTGVSQNPRHKITKRGQNVTFRCDPISEHNRLYWYRQTLGQGPEFLTYFQNEAQLEKSRLLSDRFSAERPKGSFSTLEIQRTEQGDSAMYLCASSPIMAGKNEKLFFGSGTQLSVL.

This chain connects TRBV12-3 or TRBV12-4 to TRBJ2-1; 11 nucleotides agree with TRBD2. This CDR3 comprises 15 residues. The V and J ends lost 6 bases and 1 base, in that order; junction bases with no gene match: 2. In DNA, the CDR3 is TGTGCCAGCAGGGGACTAGCGGTTTCCTACAATGAGCAGTTCTTC. This gives the protein CASRGLAVSYNEQFF.

The genes are TRBV6-6 and TRBJ2-2; 9 nucleotides agree with TRBD1. The germline gives CDR1 MNHNY, CDR2 SVGAGI (reference sequence). J was trimmed by 8 bases and V by 8 bases; bases with no gene match: 12. The CDR3 has 15 residues. Here the CDR3 reads CASYPRQGGWGELFF. The DNA of the CDR3 is TGTGCCAGCTACCCCCGACAGGGGGGGTGGGGGGAGCTGTTTTTT.